Included here is one TCR beta chain sequence, with context. Its antigen remains unknown. Sequencing of the DNA from cultured CD4+ T cells was carried out with the Oncomine TCR Beta short-read assay. TCRdb used MiXCR to reprocess the PCR reads, holding one entry per CDR3 protein. The profile shows almost 15,000 distinct CDR3 sequences, about 30% of them singletons. The sample is drawn from a study of vaccination and CD4 T cells after COVID-19. Noted treatment: roughly 10-day PBMC culture with coronavirus spike peptide pools or control peptides (ViraFEST assay). T cells were expanded with peptide pools, and expanded clonotypes were identified by TCR sequencing. The authors isolated CD4+ T cells by negative selection after roughly 10 days of culture. The trim removed 4 bases at V and 5 bases at J, leaving 5 bases unmatched. Germline loops: CDR1 LNHDA, CDR2 SQIVND (reference sequence). The CDR3 runs 15 residues.

The clonotype comes from a human donor with COVID-19. This chain links TRBV19 with TRBJ2-5; 12 positions match TRBD2. Sequences were obtained from cultured CD4+ T cells from blood. The CDR3 DNA reads as TGTGCCAGTAGTACTAGCGGGGGGGCCCCGGAGACCCAGTACTTC. As protein: CASSTSGGAPETQYF.